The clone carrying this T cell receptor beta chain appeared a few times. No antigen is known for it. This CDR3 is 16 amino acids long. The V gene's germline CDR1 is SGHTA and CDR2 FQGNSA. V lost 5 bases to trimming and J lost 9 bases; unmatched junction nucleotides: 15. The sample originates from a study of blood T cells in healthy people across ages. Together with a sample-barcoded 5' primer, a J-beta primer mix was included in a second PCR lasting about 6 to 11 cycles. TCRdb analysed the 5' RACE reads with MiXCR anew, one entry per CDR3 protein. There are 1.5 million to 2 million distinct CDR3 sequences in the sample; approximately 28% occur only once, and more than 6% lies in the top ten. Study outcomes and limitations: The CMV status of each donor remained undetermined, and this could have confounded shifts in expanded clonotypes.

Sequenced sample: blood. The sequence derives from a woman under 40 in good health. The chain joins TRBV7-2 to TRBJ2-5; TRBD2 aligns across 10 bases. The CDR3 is CASSQMHSGGAGAQYF. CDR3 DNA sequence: TGTGCCAGCAGCCAGATGCACAGCGGGGGGGCCGGGGCCCAGTACTTC.